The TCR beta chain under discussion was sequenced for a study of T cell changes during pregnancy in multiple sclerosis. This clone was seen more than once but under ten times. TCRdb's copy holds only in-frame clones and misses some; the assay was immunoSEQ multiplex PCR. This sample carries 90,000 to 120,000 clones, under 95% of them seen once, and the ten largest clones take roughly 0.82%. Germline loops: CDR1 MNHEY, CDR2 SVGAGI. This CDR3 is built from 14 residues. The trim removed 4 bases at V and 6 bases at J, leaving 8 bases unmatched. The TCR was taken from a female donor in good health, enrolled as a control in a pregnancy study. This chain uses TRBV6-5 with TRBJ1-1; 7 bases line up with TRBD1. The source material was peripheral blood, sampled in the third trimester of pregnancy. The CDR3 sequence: CASSSPTGRSEAFF. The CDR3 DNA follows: TGTGCCAGCAGTTCACCGACAGGGAGGTCTGAAGCTTTCTTT.